Described below is a single TCR beta chain sequence and its context. What it binds is not known. With 4 bases removed from V and 1 base from J, the gap between germline ends came to 10 bases. This CDR3 is 14 amino acids long. CDR1 SNHLY and CDR2 FYNNEI come from the germline V gene. The sample originates from a study of CD8+CD57+ T cells in acquired aplastic anemia. Study details: The average for DNA from sorted CD4+ and CD8+ cells was 3 to 4 ug. General study results and limits: A significant difference in CD8+ Simpson's diversity between patients and controls was not found. Some 31 sequences, all CD8+ CDR3, were shared between patients and controls.

Sequenced patients had shown CD8+CD57+ cell expansion by flow cytometry. Each patient had severe acquired aplastic anemia. The study profiled TCR beta VDJ and CDR3 using genomic DNA as template. Using its own MiXCR run on the reads, TCRdb lists one record per CDR3 protein. Among roughly 160,000 distinct CDR3 sequences listed, 71% were seen once. This sequence originates from a human donor with aplastic anemia. This rearrangement joins TRBV2 to TRBJ2-5, with a weak D call TRBD1 (5 bases). What was sequenced was sorted CD4+, CD8+, or CD8+CD57+ T cells (not recorded which) from PBMCs. The CDR3 nucleotides read TGTGCCAGCAGTGTCATGACAGCCCAAGAGACCCAGTACTTC. Translation: CASSVMTAQETQYF. The variable domain in full, completed from reference TRBV2 and TRBJ2-5, reads EPEVTQTPSHQVTQMGQEVILRCVPISNHLYFYWYRQILGQKVEFLVSFYNNEISEKSEIFDDQFSVERPDGSNFTLKIRSTKLEDSAMYFCASSVMTAQETQYFGPGTRLLVL.